The rows below give T cell receptor beta chains drawn from one sample of a study of CD8+CD57+ T cells in acquired aplastic anemia. TCRdb re-called the reads through MiXCR, storing one row per CDR3 protein. This table has about 170,000 distinct CDR3 sequences, 40% to 50% appearing once. Sequenced sample: sorted CD4+, CD8+, or CD8+CD57+ T cells (not recorded which) from PBMCs. Receptors were obtained from a human donor with aplastic anemia. CDR3s include the opening cysteine and the closing phenylalanine or tryptophan. Only part of the rows carry a size: once, few, many, or a class if the clone is expanded.

TRBJ1-1 | TRBV5-8 | many | CASSYLGRVNTEAFF
TRBJ2-5 | TRBV7-2 | NA | CASSLNPAGETQYF
TRBJ2-5 | TRBV29-1 | few | CSVEGLAGGRETQYF
TRBJ2-5 | TRBV9 | NA | CASSGVGEETQYF
TRBJ1-6 | TRBV7-2 | NA | CASSLTGEANSPLHF
TRBJ2-7 | TRBV2 | many | CASGEGRALGLGRQYF
TRBJ2-7 | TRBV27 | many | CASSRDRGPYEQYF
TRBJ1-1 | TRBV19 | many | CASSIVAGAGGTEAFF
TRBJ2-3 | TRBV20-1 | NA | CSARGRAGHTDTQYF
TRBJ2-7 | TRBV10-1 | few | CASSKTSGSYEQYF
TRBJ1-2 | TRBV10-3 | NA | CAISESIQGFIYGYTF
TRBJ2-7 | TRBV5-1 | many | CASSLGQSYEQYF
TRBJ2-5 | TRBV4-2 | many | CASSQAPSGGQETQYF
TRBJ1-2 | TRBV6-1 | many | CASSAPTGPNYTF
TRBJ2-2 | TRBV19 | many | CASVRGGYSTGELFF
TRBJ1-6 | TRBV2 | many | CASSEAGRLGSPLHF
TRBJ2-1 | TRBV7-8 | many | CASSGGTSSYNEQFF
TRBJ1-2 | TRBV6-4 | NA | CASSFELGRGYGYTF
TRBJ1-3 | TRBV15 | NA | CATSRDSGAGNTIYF
TRBJ1-4 | TRBV24-1 | few | CASSYAGATNGKLFF
TRBJ2-7 | TRBV5-4 | NA | CASSSRDRSSYEQYF
TRBJ1-6 | TRBV5-1 | many | CASSLWAQGDSPLHF
TRBJ1-2 | TRBV10-3 | few | CAISDPIDYGYTF
TRBJ1-1 | TRBV5-1 | many | CASSLGWNTEAFF
TRBJ1-5 | TRBV10-3 | NA | CAVGQVNQPQHF
TRBJ2-1 | TRBV15 | many | CATSRISGGKLLQDYEQFF
TRBJ1-6 | TRBV2 | NA | CASSTGQSPLHF
TRBJ1-2 | TRBV29-1 | NA | CSSLAASTPYGYTF
TRBJ1-6 | TRBV15 | few | CATSRDRQGSSPLHF
TRBJ1-6 | TRBV2 | NA | CASGGGRSDSPLHF
TRBJ1-1 | TRBV20-1 | NA | CSVDPPGGLNTEAFF
TRBJ2-7 | TRBV11-2 | few | CASSLGFEQYF
TRBJ1-2 | TRBV2 | few | CASSGDSFYGYTF
TRBJ1-1 | TRBV20-1 | NA | CSARVAPGHTEAFF
TRBJ1-2 | TRBV20-1 | few | CSARRVGGYTF